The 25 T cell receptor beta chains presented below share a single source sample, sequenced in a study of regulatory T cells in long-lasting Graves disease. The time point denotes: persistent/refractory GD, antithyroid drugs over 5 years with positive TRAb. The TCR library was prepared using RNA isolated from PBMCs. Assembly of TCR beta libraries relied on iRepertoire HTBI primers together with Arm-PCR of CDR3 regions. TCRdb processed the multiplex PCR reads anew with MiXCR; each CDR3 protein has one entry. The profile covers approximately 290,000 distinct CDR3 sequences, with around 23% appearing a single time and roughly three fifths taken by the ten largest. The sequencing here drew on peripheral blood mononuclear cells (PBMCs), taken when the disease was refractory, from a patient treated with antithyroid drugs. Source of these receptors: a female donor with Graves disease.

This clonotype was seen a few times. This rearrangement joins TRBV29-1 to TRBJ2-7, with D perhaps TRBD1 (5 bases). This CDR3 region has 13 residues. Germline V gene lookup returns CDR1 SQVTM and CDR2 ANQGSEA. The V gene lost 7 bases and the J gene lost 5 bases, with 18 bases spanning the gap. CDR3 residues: CSALPQQGNEQYF. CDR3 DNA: TGCAGCGCTCTTCCCCAGCAGGGCAACGAGCAGTACTTC.

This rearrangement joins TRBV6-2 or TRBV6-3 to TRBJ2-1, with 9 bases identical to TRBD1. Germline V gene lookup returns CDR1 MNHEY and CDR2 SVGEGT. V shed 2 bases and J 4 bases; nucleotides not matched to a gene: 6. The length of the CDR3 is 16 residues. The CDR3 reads CASSYQSGTGYNEQFF. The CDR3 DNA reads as TGTGCCAGCAGTTACCAATCCGGGACAGGGTACAATGAGCAGTTCTTC.

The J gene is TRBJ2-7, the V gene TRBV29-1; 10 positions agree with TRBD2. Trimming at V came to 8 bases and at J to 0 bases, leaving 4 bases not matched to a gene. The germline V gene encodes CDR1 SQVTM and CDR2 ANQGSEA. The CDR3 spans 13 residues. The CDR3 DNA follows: TGCAGCATACGGACTAGCGGCTCCTACGAGCAGTACTTC. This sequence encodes CSIRTSGSYEQYF.

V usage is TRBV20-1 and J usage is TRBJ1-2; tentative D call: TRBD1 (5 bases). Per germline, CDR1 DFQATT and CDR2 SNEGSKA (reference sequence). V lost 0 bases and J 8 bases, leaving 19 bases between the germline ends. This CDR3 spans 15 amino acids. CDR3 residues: CSARDRSGGIGGYTF. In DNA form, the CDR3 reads TGCAGTGCTAGAGATCGTTCGGGGGGAATAGGCGGCTACACCTTC.

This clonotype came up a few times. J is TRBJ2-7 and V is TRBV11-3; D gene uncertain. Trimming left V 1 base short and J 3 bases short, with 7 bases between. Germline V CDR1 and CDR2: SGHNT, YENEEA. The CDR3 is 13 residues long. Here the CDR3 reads CASSLGEFYEQYF. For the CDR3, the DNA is TGTGCCAGCAGCTTAGGGGAATTCTACGAGCAGTACTTC.

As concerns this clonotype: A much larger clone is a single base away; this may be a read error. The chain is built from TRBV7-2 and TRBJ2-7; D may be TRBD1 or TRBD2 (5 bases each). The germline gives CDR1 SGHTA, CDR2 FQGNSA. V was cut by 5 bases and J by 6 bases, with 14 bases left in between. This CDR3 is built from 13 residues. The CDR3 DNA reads TGTGCCAGCAGCCACGACAGCGGCTGCGAGCAGTACTTC. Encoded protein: CASSHDSGCEQYF.

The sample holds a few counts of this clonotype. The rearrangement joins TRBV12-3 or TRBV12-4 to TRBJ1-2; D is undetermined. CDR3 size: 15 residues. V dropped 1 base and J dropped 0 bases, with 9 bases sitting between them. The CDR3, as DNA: TGTGCCAGCAGTTTAGTCCAGCGGACTAACTATGGCTACACCTTC. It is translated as CASSLVQRTNYGYTF.

The CDR3 DNA sequence: TGTGCCAGCAGTTGGGCAGCGAATCAGCCCCAGCATTTT. This encodes CASSWAANQPQHF. The genes are TRBV28 and TRBJ1-5; D is ambiguous. Trimming stripped 4 bases from V and 4 bases from J, with 8 bases between. Per the germline V gene, CDR1 is MDHEN and CDR2 is SYDVKM. The CDR3 has 13 residues.

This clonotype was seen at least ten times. CDR3 protein: CASSSTNWLAGKRNIQYF. The DNA for the CDR3 is TGTGCCAGCAGTTCCACGAATTGGCTAGCGGGAAAGAGAAACATTCAGTACTTC. The J gene is TRBJ2-4, the V gene TRBV28; TRBD2 matches at 9 bases. Looked up from germline, CDR1 is MDHEN and CDR2 is SYDVKM. The CDR3 is made up of 18 amino acids. V was clipped by 4 bases and J by 6 bases; unmatched bases: 16.

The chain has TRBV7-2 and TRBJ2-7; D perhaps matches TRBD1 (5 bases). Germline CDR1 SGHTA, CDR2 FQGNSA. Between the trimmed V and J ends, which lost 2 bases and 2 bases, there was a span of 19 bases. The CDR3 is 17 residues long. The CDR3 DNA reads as TGTGCCAGCAGCTTAAATTTATGGCAGGGCAAAGCCTACGAGCAGTACTTC. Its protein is CASSLNLWQGKAYEQYF.

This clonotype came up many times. The CDR3 nucleotides read TGTGCCAGCAGTCGCTCTCTTTCCGGGGAGCTGTTTTTT. This gives the protein CASSRSLSGELFF. This sequence joins TRBV2 and TRBJ2-2; D gene unclear. Trimming cost V 5 bases and J 6 bases, with 10 bases left between them. The CDR3 has 13 amino acids. The germline V gene has CDR1 SNHLY and CDR2 FYNNEI.

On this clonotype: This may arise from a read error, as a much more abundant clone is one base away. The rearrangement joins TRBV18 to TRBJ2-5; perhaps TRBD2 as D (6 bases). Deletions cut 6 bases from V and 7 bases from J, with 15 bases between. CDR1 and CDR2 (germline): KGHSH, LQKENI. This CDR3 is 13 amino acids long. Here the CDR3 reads CASSPSEGGTQYF. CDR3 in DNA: TGTGCCAGCTCCCCCTCGGAGGGAGGGACCCAGTACTTC.

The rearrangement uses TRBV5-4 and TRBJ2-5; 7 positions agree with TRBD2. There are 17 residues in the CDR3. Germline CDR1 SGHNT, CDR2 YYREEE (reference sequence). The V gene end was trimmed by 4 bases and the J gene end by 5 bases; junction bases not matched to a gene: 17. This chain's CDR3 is CASSELRGSDSFETQYF. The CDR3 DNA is TGTGCCAGCAGCGAACTGCGGGGGAGTGATAGCTTTGAGACCCAGTACTTC.

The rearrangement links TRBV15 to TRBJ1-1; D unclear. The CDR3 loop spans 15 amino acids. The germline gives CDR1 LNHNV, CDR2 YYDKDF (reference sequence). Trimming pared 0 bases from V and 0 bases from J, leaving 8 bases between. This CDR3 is CATSRDRAMNTEAFF. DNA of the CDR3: TGTGCCACCAGCAGAGATCGAGCTATGAACACTGAAGCTTTCTTT.

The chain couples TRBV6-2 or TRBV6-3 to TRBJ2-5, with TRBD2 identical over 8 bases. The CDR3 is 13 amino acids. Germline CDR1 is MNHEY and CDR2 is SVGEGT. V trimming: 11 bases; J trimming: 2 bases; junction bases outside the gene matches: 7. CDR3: CAVREAAQETQYF. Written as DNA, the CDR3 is TGTGCCGTGCGGGAGGCCGCTCAAGAGACCCAGTACTTC.

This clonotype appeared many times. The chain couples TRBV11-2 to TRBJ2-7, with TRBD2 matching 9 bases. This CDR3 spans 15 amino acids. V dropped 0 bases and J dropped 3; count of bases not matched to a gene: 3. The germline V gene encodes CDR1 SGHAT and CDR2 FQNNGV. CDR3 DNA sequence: TGTGCCAGCAGCTTAGAGGCTAGCGGGATCTACGAGCAGTACTTC. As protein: CASSLEASGIYEQYF.

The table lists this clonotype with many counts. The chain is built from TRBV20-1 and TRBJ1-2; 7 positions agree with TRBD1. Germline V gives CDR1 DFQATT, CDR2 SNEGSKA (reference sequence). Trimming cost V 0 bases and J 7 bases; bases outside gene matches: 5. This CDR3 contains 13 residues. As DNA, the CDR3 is TGCAGTGCTAGAGACGACAGGGATGGTGGCTACACCTTC. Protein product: CSARDDRDGGYTF.

CDR3 protein: CSARDPGSQGQAGELFF. The DNA of the CDR3 is TGCAGTGCTAGAGATCCTGGATCACAGGGACAAGCCGGGGAGCTGTTTTTT. The gene calls are TRBV20-1 and TRBJ2-2; D is possibly TRBD1 (6 bases). The CDR3 runs 17 residues. The V end lost 0 bases, the J end lost 6 bases, and 20 bases lay between the germline ends. Per germline, CDR1 DFQATT and CDR2 SNEGSKA (reference sequence).

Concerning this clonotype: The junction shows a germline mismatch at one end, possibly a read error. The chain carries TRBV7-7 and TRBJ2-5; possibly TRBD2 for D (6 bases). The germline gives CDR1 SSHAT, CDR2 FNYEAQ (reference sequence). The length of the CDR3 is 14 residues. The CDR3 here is CASSPTGGPETQYF. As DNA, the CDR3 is TGTGCTAGCAGCCCAACTGGAGGGCCAGAGACCCAGTACTTC.

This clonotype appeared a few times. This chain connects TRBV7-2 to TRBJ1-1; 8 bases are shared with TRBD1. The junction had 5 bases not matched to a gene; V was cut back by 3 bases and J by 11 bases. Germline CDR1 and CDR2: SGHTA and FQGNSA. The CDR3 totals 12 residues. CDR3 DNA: TGTGCCAGCAGCTTGGACAGGGCGGGGGCTTTCTTT. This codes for CASSLDRAGAFF.

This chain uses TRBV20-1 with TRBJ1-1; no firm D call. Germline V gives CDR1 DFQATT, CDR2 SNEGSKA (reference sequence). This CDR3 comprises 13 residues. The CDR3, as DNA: TGCAGCGTTGTCGGCCAGTGGAACACTGAAGCTTTCTTT. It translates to CSVVGQWNTEAFF.

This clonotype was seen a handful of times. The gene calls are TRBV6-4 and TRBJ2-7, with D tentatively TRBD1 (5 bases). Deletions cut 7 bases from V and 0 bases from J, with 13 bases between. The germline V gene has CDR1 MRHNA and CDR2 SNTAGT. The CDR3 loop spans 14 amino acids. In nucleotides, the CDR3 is TGTGCCAGCAAGAGACAGCTGACCTCCTACGAGCAGTACTTC. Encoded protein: CASKRQLTSYEQYF.

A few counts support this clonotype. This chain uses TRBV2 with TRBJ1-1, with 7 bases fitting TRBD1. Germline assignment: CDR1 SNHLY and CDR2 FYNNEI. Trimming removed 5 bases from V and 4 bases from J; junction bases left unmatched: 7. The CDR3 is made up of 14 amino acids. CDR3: CASSWRGLLTEAFF. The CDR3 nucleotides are TGTGCCAGCAGTTGGAGGGGGCTGCTCACTGAAGCTTTCTTT.

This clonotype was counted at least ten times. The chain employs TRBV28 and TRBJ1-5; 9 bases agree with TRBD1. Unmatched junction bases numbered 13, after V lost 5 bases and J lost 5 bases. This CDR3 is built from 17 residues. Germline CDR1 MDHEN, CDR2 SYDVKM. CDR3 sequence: CASSPPWDRVDYQPQHF. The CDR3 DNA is TGTGCCAGCAGTCCCCCCTGGGACAGGGTTGACTATCAGCCCCAGCATTTT.

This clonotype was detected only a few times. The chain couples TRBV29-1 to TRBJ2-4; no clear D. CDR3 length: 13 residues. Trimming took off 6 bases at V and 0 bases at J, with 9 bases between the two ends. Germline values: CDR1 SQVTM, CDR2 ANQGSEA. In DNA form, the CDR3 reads TGCAGCGTCCACACCTTAGCCAAAAACATTCAGTACTTC. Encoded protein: CSVHTLAKNIQYF. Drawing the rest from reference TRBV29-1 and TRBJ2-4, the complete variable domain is SAVISQKPSRDICQRGTSLTIQCQVDSQVTMMFWYRQQPGQSLTLIATANQGSEATYESGFVIDKFPISRPNLTFSTLTVSNMSPEDSSIYLCSVHTLAKNIQYFGAGTRLSVL.